This is a list of T cell receptor beta chains from one sample in a study of tumor-infiltrating lymphocytes in primary liver carcinoma. MiXCR, run by TCRdb on the multiplex PCR reads, gives a single entry per CDR3 protein. The sample holds approximately 340,000 distinct CDR3 sequences, around 60% seen once. The sample consisted of peripheral blood. The origin of the receptors is a man aged 40-55 years with primary liver carcinoma and hepatitis B virus infection. The CDR3 runs from the conserved cysteine through the conserved F or W.

CDR3 length | V gene | CDR3 protein
16 | TRBV6-6 | CASSYLADRANNEAFF
14 | TRBV29-1 | CSVGGTVISDEQYF
12 | TRBV6-2/TRBV6-3 | CAGGPGTGELFF
15 | TRBV6-5 | CTSSYRLAVYNEQFF
13 | TRBV11-1 | CASSLTKNYGYIF
15 | TRBV29-1 | CGTRLAGANTGELFF
14 | TRBV6-6 | CASDTGFGANEQYF
20 | TRBV6-5 | CASRNPTGLVGGIPYNEQFF
12 | TRBV5-4 | CASSINDLEQFF
16 | TRBV2 | CASRPPAGQGAIEQYF
13 | TRBV11-3 | CASSFMLNTEAFF
12 | TRBV29-1 | CSVDGGPREQYF
12 | TRBV29-1 | CSVGPLEDGYTF
16 | TRBV11-2 | CAGSLAVGDGTDEQYF
13 | TRBV25-1 | CASSGVAGGEQFF
13 | TRBV11-2 | CASSLGPSNEQLF
16 | TRBV6-6 | CASSYPGTAPSYEQYF
15 | TRBV6-5 | CASRIGTGNTGELFF
15 | TRBV18 | CASSPEDSSNQPQHF
14 | TRBV13 | CASRDGASNSPLHF
12 | TRBV10-2 | CATSFGVDEQFF
13 | TRBV7-7 | CASSLVQGRELFF
14 | TRBV6-2/TRBV6-3 | CASSPGTSVRELFF
16 | TRBV4-2 | CTSSQDLDRGGYGYTF
16 | TRBV5-1 | CASSPWARVDTGELFF
16 | TRBV12-3/TRBV12-4 | CASTTTGTGVAGELFF
15 | TRBV11-2 | CAISLERGRADTQYF
12 | TRBV11-2 | CASSEHCGEQYF
15 | TRBV12-3/TRBV12-4 | CASSAMAGLSYEQYF
15 | TRBV2 | CASGGVAGALDTQYF
14 | TRBV29-1 | CRVEEGMVNAEAFF
16 | TRBV6-5 | CASSPNRDWNTDTQYF
13 | TRBV6-5 | CASRQGLGNEQFF
13 | TRBV10-1 | CASSGTGEETQYF
12 | TRBV11-2 | CARSPLGNEAFF
15 | TRBV11-2 | CASSFLGIGSYEQYF
16 | TRBV5-6 | CASSPGTGISTDTQYF
17 | TRBV28 | CASSLAGGGRAAGELFF
14 | TRBV7-9 | CSSSLDAGLQTQYF
16 | TRBV4-1 | CTNSQAPGNPSYEQYF
15 | TRBV11-3 | CDSSLDRGNHGELFF
12 | TRBV6-5 | CASRGSRYEQYF
13 | TRBV20-1 | CSATSVGQETQYF
13 | TRBV10-3 | CAITDLTGNEQFF
14 | TRBV12-3/TRBV12-4 | CTSRPGTGFSGYTF
14 | TRBV11-2 | CASSFRPRNNEQFF